Below are 10 T cell receptor beta chains sequenced from a single sample in a study of T cell responses to AZD1222 COVID-19 vaccine. Profiled with immunoSEQ multiplex PCR; TCRdb holds only in-frame clones, not every one. The sample holds 40,000 to 55,000 clones; around nine tenths are singletons and the top ten take 1% to 1.3%. Sequencing used peripheral blood, obtained 28 days after the second AZD1222 dose. The receptors were sampled from an adult who received the AZD1222 COVID-19 vaccine.

The chain couples TRBV10-3 to TRBJ2-1, with 12 bases that match TRBD2. The CDR3 covers 16 residues. The germline V gene has CDR1 ENHRY and CDR2 SYGVKD. Losses at the gene ends were 6 bases for V and 4 bases for J; bases not matched to a gene: 7. The DNA for the CDR3 is TGTGCCATCAGATCGCTAGCGGGAGGGCCGTACAATGAGCAGTTCTTC. Translating gives CAIRSLAGGPYNEQFF.

J is TRBJ2-7 and V is TRBV5-4; 10 nucleotides match TRBD2. CDR3 size: 19 residues. V gave up 0 bases and J gave up 0 bases; unmatched junction bases: 12. From germline, CDR1 is SGHNT and CDR2 YYREEE (reference sequence). The CDR3 DNA sequence: TGTGCCAGCAGCTTGGATCCTAGCGGGAGTCCAATAAGCTCCTACGAGCAGTACTTC. It yields the protein CASSLDPSGSPISSYEQYF.

V and J are TRBV4-1 and TRBJ2-1, with TRBD2 identical over 9 bases. This CDR3 has 22 residues. In germline, CDR1 is MGHRA, CDR2 YSYEKL. V dropped 2 bases and J dropped 0; count of bases not matched to a gene: 20. Here the CDR3 reads CASSQNLRNSGRGRSSYNEQFF. For the CDR3, the DNA is TGCGCCAGCAGCCAAAACCTCAGGAATAGCGGGAGAGGCCGGAGCTCCTACAATGAGCAGTTCTTC.

CDR3 DNA sequence: TGTGCCAGCAGGACTAGCGGGAATACCGGGGAGCTGTTTTTT. It specifies CASRTSGNTGELFF. The V and J genes are TRBV11-2 and TRBJ2-2; 11 nucleotides match TRBD2. The germline CDR1 and CDR2 sequences are SGHAT and FQNNGV. V dropped 6 bases and J dropped 5; count of bases not matched to a gene: 2. This CDR3 is 14 amino acids long.

The count of this clone is one. V and J are TRBV28 and TRBJ2-7; TRBD2 matches at 9 bases. V gave up 4 bases and J gave up 2 bases; unmatched junction bases: 6. The CDR3 contains 15 residues. Looked up from germline, CDR1 is MDHEN and CDR2 is SYDVKM. The CDR3 loop is CASSSLAGATYEQYF. The CDR3 DNA sequence: TGTGCCAGCAGTTCCTTAGCGGGGGCAACCTACGAGCAGTACTTC.

This clone was detected only a few times. V and J are TRBV4-1 and TRBJ1-3; 7 bases agree with TRBD1. CDR3 length equals 17 residues. V was pared by 2 bases and J by 2 bases, with 9 bases of the junction left unmatched. CDR1 is MGHRA, CDR2 YSYEKL, per germline. In nucleotides, the CDR3 is TGCGCCAGCAGCCAATACTTAGGGGGCGCGCCTGGAAACACCATATATTTT. Its translation is CASSQYLGGAPGNTIYF.

The sample holds one count of this clone. V and J are TRBV5-1 and TRBJ2-3; 9 nucleotides line up with TRBD2. The CDR3 length is 16 residues. Germline lookup yields CDR1 SGHRS and CDR2 YFSETQ. V lost 4 bases and J lost 6; bases outside the gene matches: 12. The CDR3 nucleotides read TGCGCCAGCAGCCTTTTATCAGCGGGAGGCCCGGATACGCAGTATTTT. It translates to CASSLLSAGGPDTQYF.

This rearrangement joins TRBV19 to TRBJ2-7; 8 bases align to TRBD1. This CDR3 has 14 amino acids. V dropped 3 bases and J dropped 5; count of bases not matched to a gene: 6. Germline V gene sequence: CDR1 LNHDA, CDR2 SQIVND (reference sequence). DNA for the CDR3: TGTGCCAGTAGTATTTCGACAGGGGTGCACGAGCAGTACTTC. Translated, it gives CASSISTGVHEQYF.

This chain connects TRBV4-1 to TRBJ1-4, with D maybe TRBD1 (5 bases). The germline CDR1 and CDR2 sequences are MGHRA and YSYEKL. V was clipped by 4 bases and J by 4 bases, with 13 bases between them. The CDR3 length is 15 residues. The CDR3 DNA sequence: TGCGCCAGCAGCCGCATCCCGGGGGGTAATGAAAAACTGTTTTTT. Translation gives CASSRIPGGNEKLFF.

This chain links TRBV3-1 (or the pseudogene TRBV3-2) with TRBJ1-4; D might be TRBD1 (5 bases). Trimming removed 4 bases from V and 1 base from J, with 10 bases in between. Per germline, CDR1 LGHDT and CDR2 YNNKEL (reference sequence). The CDR3 spans 15 residues. CDR3 nucleotide sequence: TGTGCCAGCAGCCGGGACGGCTTAACTAATGAAAAACTGTTTTTT. It yields the protein CASSRDGLTNEKLFF.